This entry concerns a single TCR beta chain. There is no known antigen for this receptor. Base qualities are not provided; no much larger clone lies one nucleotide away. The time point label for this specimen denotes: about 28 days (+/-7) after the second vaccine dose. AZD1222 recipients whose second dose came at about 4 weeks and those whose second dose came at about 12 weeks were combined into one group, since spike-specific TCR depth and breadth did not differ between the two schedules. Vaccinee samples were obtained from the UK trials COV001 and COV002, which included a single-blind randomized controlled phase 2/3 trial of AZD1222 (ChAdOx1 nCoV-19) in healthy adults. Trial participant PBMC samples were collected at day 0 and day 28 after the second dose for TCRbeta chain sequencing. As encoded in the germline V gene (reference sequence), CDR1 is LNHDA while CDR2 is SQIVND. CDR3 length: 17 amino acids, cysteine to phenylalanine. Kept here is only the CDR3 DNA, which spans 51 bases and is read in frame from base 1. The germline V and J ends show losses of 3 bases and 6 bases respectively, and no gene match explains 13 bases of the junction.

The CDR3 regions of human TCRbeta chains were analyzed by immunosequencing. In the paper's pipeline: Repertoire TCRs were matched against a reference library of SARS-CoV-2-specific TCRs generated with the MIRA antigen-specificity platform. Breadth meant the fraction of unique TCRs that were SARS-CoV-2-associated, whereas depth meant the fraction of total T cells that were SARS-CoV-2-associated. Each spike-specific TCR was assigned to its reactive spike region and to a CD4 or CD8 class using the MIRA data. Log10-transformed breadth and depth values were compared by one-way ANOVA with Sidak's multiple comparisons tests. This immuneACCESS table, as held by TCRdb, lists in-frame sequences with V and J called but not all clones. Of the missing ones, under half trace to an unresolved V gene in checked studies; the others have no known cause. That table furnishes V, J and clone size, whereas the DNA furnished D and trimming. The sample profile shows more than 150,000 clones; 92% of them were found once. In total, the top ten clones hold approximately 1.2% of the sample.

This entry belongs to a study of T cell responses to AZD1222 COVID-19 vaccine (dated by TCRdb to 2020 to 2022). About the study as a whole: A total of about 240 trial participants underwent TCR sequencing, of whom 207 received two doses of AZD1222 and about 25 received two doses of the MenACWY control vaccine. Trial participants were enrolled by age into 18-55, 56-69 and 70-plus year subgroups, with about 150, 28 and 57 TCR-sequenced participants respectively. Overall study outcomes, separate from this receptor: Conclusions about previously exposed vaccinees are limited, since just five or six AZD1222 recipients were seropositive for SARS-CoV-2 at baseline. A significant rise in spike-specific TCR breadth and depth was observed after two AZD1222 doses relative to day 0 and relative to MenACWY recipients. The vaccine-associated CD4 TCRs covered the entire spike protein, and the dominant responses fell in regions 160-218 and 743-854. Reportedly, close to half of the unique spike-specific TCRs recognized epitopes lying outside the regions that are mutated in the B.1.351 and B.1.1.7 variants. In the small 56-69-year group, the increase in depth fell short of significance, most likely because of low power. Because no day 14 peak-response samples were available, repertoires were characterized only after the peak T cell response. Participants were mostly white British and included more females than males, and it was suggested by the authors that clonal diversity may have been underestimated.

The sequence was collected from an adult who received the AZD1222 COVID-19 vaccine. This sample comprised peripheral blood, obtained 28 days after the second AZD1222 dose. This sequence uses TRBV19 and TRBJ1-5; TRBD1 fits 8 bases in the junction. CDR3 loop: CASSIIWGDRRVQPQHF. At the DNA level, the sequence is TGTGCCAGTAGTATTATCTGGGGGGACAGGCGGGTTCAGCCCCAGCATTTT.